This record concerns one TCR beta chain sequence. This specimen belongs to a study of cytomegalovirus exposure and HLA in healthy donors. With 60 Vbeta and 13 Jbeta primers, the PCR was carried out. Repertoires were generated with immunoSEQ multiplex PCR, while TCRdb's copy carries only in-frame clones and drops some. The table shows 120,000 or so clones, with about 80% occurring only once. CDR3 size: 14 residues. V shed 3 bases and J 3 bases; nucleotides not matched to a gene: 4. The germline CDR1 and CDR2 sequences are SGHDT and YYEEEE. This rearrangement joins TRBV5-6 to TRBJ1-1, with 8 bases fitting TRBD1. The sequence came from a woman under 30 in good health and CMV-seronegative. Sequenced input: PBMCs. CDR3 in amino acids: CASSYNRGDTEAFF. The CDR3 coding sequence is TGTGCCAGCAGCTATAACAGGGGGGACACTGAAGCTTTCTTT.